Following are 21 T cell receptor beta chains from one sample sequenced in a study of glioma-infiltrating T cells. The iRepertoire nested amplicon-rescue multiplex PCR amplified TCR alpha and beta CDR3s from RNA. TCRdb reprocessed the multiplex PCR reads via MiXCR and lists one record per CDR3 protein. The sample holds approximately 110,000 distinct CDR3 sequences, less than 30% seen once. Sequenced: glioma tissue, nonneoplastic brain tissue, or PBMCs (not recorded which). All receptors derive from a human donor with low-grade glioma or glioblastoma, undergoing nonglioma brain surgery, or in good health (not recorded which).

Ten or more counts support this clonotype. This rearrangement joins TRBV6-2 or TRBV6-3 to TRBJ1-2; the D is unclear. This CDR3 spans 12 amino acids. From germline, CDR1 is MNHEY and CDR2 SVGEGT. V was pared by 4 bases and J by 4 bases, with 7 bases between. CDR3 nucleotide sequence: TGTGCCAGCAGTTCTGGACTCTATGGCTACACCTTC. It specifies CASSSGLYGYTF.

The rearrangement links TRBV5-1 to TRBJ2-1, with 8 bases matching TRBD2. CDR1 is SGHRS, CDR2 YFSETQ, per germline. The CDR3 sequence is 16 residues long. J was trimmed by 3 bases and V by 0 bases; bases with no gene match: 5. The CDR3 spells CASSLGAGDIYNEQFF. The CDR3 DNA sequence: TGCGCCAGCAGCTTGGGAGCGGGGGATATCTACAATGAGCAGTTCTTC.

This clonotype has ten or more counts. V is TRBV7-6 and J is TRBJ1-1; the D is unclear. The germline V and J ends were trimmed by 4 bases and 1 base, with 19 bases remaining between them. The CDR3 covers 17 residues. Germline-derived CDR1 and CDR2 are SGHVS and FNYEAQ. CDR3 amino acids: CASSSTPSKLRNTEAFF. The CDR3 DNA sequence: TGTGCCAGCAGCTCCACCCCGAGCAAACTGAGGAACACTGAAGCTTTCTTT.

This clonotype was detected ten times or more. The rearrangement links TRBV19 to TRBJ1-6; no clear D gene. This CDR3 has 14 amino acids. The germline V gene has CDR1 LNHDA and CDR2 SQIVND (reference sequence). Trimming pared 5 bases from V and 8 bases from J, leaving 13 bases between. The CDR3, as DNA: TGTGCCAGTAGTCGGAGGAGGATCGATTCACCCCTCCACTTT. Translated, it gives CASSRRRIDSPLHF.

Comments on this clonotype: At one of its ends the junction is not consistent with the germline gene, which may arise from a read error. The chain couples TRBV18 to TRBJ1-2, with D maybe TRBD1 (6 bases). There are 15 residues in the CDR3. Per the germline V gene, CDR1 is KGHSH and CDR2 is LQKENI. This CDR3 reads CTSSPRTEINYGYTF. The CDR3 DNA reads TGTACCAGCTCACCGAGGACAGAAATTAACTATGGCTACACCTTC.

This clonotype came up many times. The chain recombines TRBV18 with TRBJ1-1, with D possibly TRBD1 on 5 matching bases. CDR1 is KGHSH, CDR2 LQKENI, per germline. With 3 bases removed from V and 1 base from J, the gap between germline ends came to 12 bases. CDR3 length equals 15 residues. The CDR3 region is CASSPDLQGNTEAFF. The CDR3 DNA follows: TGTGCCAGCTCACCCGACTTGCAGGGGAACACTGAAGCTTTCTTT.

This clonotype was seen at least ten times. This chain uses TRBV14 with TRBJ2-1; D gene uncertain. The CDR3 is made up of 13 amino acids. The germline V gene encodes CDR1 SGHDN and CDR2 FVKESK. Trimming pared 0 bases from V and 14 bases from J, leaving 14 bases between. CDR3 loop: CASSQDLLYWKFF. The DNA for the CDR3 is TGTGCCAGCAGCCAAGATCTTCTGTACTGGAAGTTCTTC. Looking up the rest from reference TRBV14 and TRBJ2-1 gives the full variable domain: EAGVTQFPSHSVIEKGQTVTLRCDPISGHDNLYWYRRVMGKEIKFLLHFVKESKQDESGMPNNRFLAERTGGTYSTLKVQPAELEDSGVYFCASSQDLLYWKFFGPGTRLTVL.

In its sample, this clonotype was seen many times. The chain joins TRBV14 to TRBJ2-5; the match to TRBD1 covers 8 bases. The CDR3 contains 15 residues. The J segment lost 5 bases and the V segment lost 2 bases, leaving 7 bases of the junction unmatched. CDR1 SGHDN and CDR2 FVKESK come from the germline V gene. This CDR3 reads CASSQFPGGEETQYF. The CDR3 DNA is TGTGCCAGCAGCCAATTCCCAGGGGGCGAGGAGACCCAGTACTTC.

To note about this clonotype: This clone may be a read error of a much larger clone one base away. V is TRBV7-2 and J is TRBJ2-7; TRBD2 is a possible D gene (5 bases). V lost 2 bases, J lost 2 bases, and 16 bases lay in between. Germline V gene data show CDR1 as SGHTA and CDR2 as FQGNSA. This CDR3 is built from 16 residues. CDR3 in DNA: TGTGCCAGCAGCTTACGACATCGGGGTCCTACCTACGAGCAGTACTTC. Residues: CASSLRHRGPTYEQYF.

In its sample, this clonotype was seen many times. J is TRBJ1-2 and V is TRBV10-3, with TRBD1 as a possible D gene (6 bases). The ends were cut back, 0 bases at V and 7 bases at J, with 9 bases in the middle. The CDR3 loop spans 13 amino acids. The germline CDR1 and CDR2 sequences are ENHRY and SYGVKD. CDR3 amino acids: CAISESQGSGYTF. CDR3 bases: TGTGCCATCAGTGAGTCTCAGGGGTCTGGCTACACCTTC.

The rearrangement uses TRBV6-2 or TRBV6-3 and TRBJ1-1; D perhaps matches TRBD1 (5 bases). Deletions cut 11 bases from V and 0 bases from J, with 13 bases between. The CDR3 consists of 13 residues. From germline, CDR1 is MNHEY and CDR2 SVGEGT. This chain's CDR3 is CAAWGGMNTEAFF. CDR3 DNA sequence: TGTGCCGCTTGGGGGGGGATGAACACTGAAGCTTTCTTT.

This clonotype has a count of ten or more. This chain connects TRBV6-5 to TRBJ2-7, with unresolved D. The CDR3 is made up of 13 amino acids. With 2 bases removed from V and 4 bases from J, the gap between germline ends came to 9 bases. In germline, CDR1 is MNHEY, CDR2 SVGAGI. In DNA form, the CDR3 reads TGTGCCAGCAGTTACGATGAAAAATACGAGCAGTACTTC. Translating it yields CASSYDEKYEQYF.

This clonotype has at least ten counts. The chain links TRBV2 to TRBJ2-3; a possible D gene is TRBD2 (6 bases). Germline V gene data show CDR1 as SNHLY and CDR2 as FYNNEI. CDR3 length equals 15 residues. Trimming removed 10 bases from V and 3 bases from J, with 20 bases in between. In nucleotides, the CDR3 is TGTGCCATTCTAACCGCAGGAGGAGGGACAGATACGCAGTATTTT. Amino acids: CAILTAGGGTDTQYF.

Only a few counts were recorded for this clonotype. The chain links TRBV29-1 to TRBJ2-1; the D is unclear. Germline assignment: CDR1 SQVTM and CDR2 ANQGSEA. V gave up 7 bases and J gave up 9 bases, with 7 bases separating them. CDR3 size: 9 residues. Written as DNA, the CDR3 is TGCAGCGCCGGGCCTGAGCAGTTCTTC. Protein sequence: CSAGPEQFF.

Many counts were recorded for this clonotype. The chain links TRBV6-2 or TRBV6-3 to TRBJ2-7; TRBD2 might be the D (6 bases). CDR3 length: 15 amino acids. The germline V and J ends were trimmed by 2 bases and 3 bases, with 14 bases remaining between them. Germline V CDR1 and CDR2: MNHEY, SVGEGT. The CDR3 DNA reads TGTGCCAGCAGTTACGAAGGTAGCGGACGCTACGAGCAGTACTTC. It translates to CASSYEGSGRYEQYF.

This clonotype was detected ten times or more. J is TRBJ2-7 and V is TRBV10-3, with 14 bases matching TRBD2. The J segment lost 4 bases and the V segment lost 5 bases, leaving 4 bases of the junction unmatched. The CDR3 runs 15 residues. Per the germline V gene, CDR1 is ENHRY and CDR2 is SYGVKD. In DNA form, the CDR3 reads TGTGCCATCAGTCCCGGGACTAGCGGGGGTTACGAGCAGTACTTC. As protein: CAISPGTSGGYEQYF.

In this sample, this clonotype turned up many times. V gene TRBV18 combines with J gene TRBJ1-1; TRBD1 is a possible D gene (5 bases). The germline CDR1 and CDR2 sequences are KGHSH and LQKENI. V lost 3 bases, J lost 4 bases, and 15 bases lay in between. The CDR3 spans 15 residues. CDR3 protein: CASSPPGGVSTEAFF. The CDR3 DNA reads as TGTGCCAGCTCACCCCCGGGGGGGGTTTCCACTGAAGCTTTCTTT.

This clonotype occurred many times. The V gene is TRBV7-2, the J gene TRBJ2-1; D not certain. Germline loops: CDR1 SGHTA, CDR2 FQGNSA. Trimming took off 6 bases at V and 8 bases at J, with 20 bases between the two ends. The CDR3 length is 15 residues. Written as DNA, the CDR3 is TGTGCCAGCAGACAAATAAGCGTCCCCCTCTATGAGCAGTTCTTC. It specifies CASRQISVPLYEQFF.

In this sample, this clonotype turned up many times. The chain has TRBV28 and TRBJ2-7; D tentatively fits TRBD1 or TRBD2 (5 bases each). V was trimmed by 3 bases and J by 6 bases, leaving 12 bases between them. The germline V gene encodes CDR1 MDHEN and CDR2 SYDVKM. The CDR3 has 13 residues. CDR3 sequence: CASSFGGRGEQYF. The CDR3 DNA sequence: TGTGCCAGCAGTTTTGGGGGAAGGGGCGAGCAGTACTTC.

This clonotype has only a few counts. V and J are TRBV9 and TRBJ2-1; D gene unclear. V was shortened by 0 bases and J by 4 bases, with 8 bases between the two germline ends. CDR1 and CDR2 (germline): SGDLS, YYNGEE. This CDR3 has 14 residues. CDR3 amino acids: CASSVADRYNEQFF. In nucleotides, the CDR3 is TGTGCCAGCAGCGTAGCGGACCGATACAATGAGCAGTTCTTC.

Many counts were recorded for this clonotype. V usage is TRBV4-2 and J usage is TRBJ2-7; the match to TRBD1 covers 9 bases. In germline, CDR1 is LGHNA, CDR2 YNFKEQ. Losses at the gene ends were 1 base for V and 5 bases for J; bases not matched to a gene: 6. The CDR3 consists of 15 residues. This chain's CDR3 is CASSQVGTGSDEQYF. Written as DNA, the CDR3 is TGTGCCAGCAGCCAAGTGGGGACAGGGAGCGACGAGCAGTACTTC.